These T cell receptor beta chains were read from a single sample in a study of T-cell reconstitution after alpha-beta-depleted transplantation in children. TCRdb re-called the PCR reads through MiXCR, storing one row per CDR3 protein. The data contain about 300,000 distinct CDR3 sequences, around a tenth of them singletons. This sample comprised PBMCs, obtained before TCRalphabeta/CD19-depleted stem cell transplant. The receptor set was obtained from a boy in the first two years of life with acute myeloid leukemia, due to receive a stem cell transplant. Each CDR3 is given with its conserved first and last residue. The D gene is left open where the match is weak. Size is omitted from some rows. Given values are once, few, many or a class for expanded clones.

V gene: TRBV7-3; D gene: TRBD1; clone size: NA; J gene: TRBJ2-7; CDR3 DNA: TGTGCCAGCAGCTCAGGGGGCCAGCAGTACTTC; CDR3 protein: CASSSGGQQYF
V gene: TRBV4-3; D gene: NA; clone size: many; J gene: TRBJ1-2; CDR3 DNA: TGCGCCAGCAGCCTCGGTCCGGGCGGCTACACCTTC; CDR3 protein: CASSLGPGGYTF
V gene: TRBV28; D gene: NA; clone size: NA; J gene: TRBJ2-1; CDR3 DNA: TGTGCCAGCAGAAAGGGAGGCGCCTACAATGAGCAGTTCTTC; CDR3 protein: CASRKGGAYNEQFF
V gene: TRBV4-3; D gene: NA; clone size: many; J gene: TRBJ2-4; CDR3 DNA: TGCGCCAGCAGCCCCCCCGTTGGGTCATGGGAGAGAAACATTCAGTACTTC; CDR3 protein: CASSPPVGSWERNIQYF
V gene: TRBV5-1; D gene: NA; clone size: many; J gene: TRBJ2-2; CDR3 DNA: TGCGCCAGCAGCTTGGCCGTCAGGGGAACCGGGGAGCTGTTTTTT; CDR3 protein: CASSLAVRGTGELFF
V gene: TRBV18; D gene: TRBD1; clone size: NA; J gene: TRBJ1-4; CDR3 DNA: TGTGCCAGCTCACCCGGGACAGATAGGAGAAAACTGTTTTTT; CDR3 protein: CASSPGTDRRKLFF
V gene: TRBV6-1; D gene: NA; clone size: many; J gene: TRBJ1-5; CDR3 DNA: TGTGCCAGCAGCCCGCACAAGGATCTCCAGCCCCAGCATTTT; CDR3 protein: CASSPHKDLQPQHF
V gene: TRBV12-3/TRBV12-4; D gene: NA; clone size: NA; J gene: TRBJ2-2; CDR3 DNA: TGTGCCAGCAGTTTAGGAAGGTTCACGAACACCGGGGAGCTGTTTTTT; CDR3 protein: CASSLGRFTNTGELFF
V gene: TRBV27; D gene: NA; clone size: many; J gene: TRBJ2-2; CDR3 DNA: TGTGCCAGCAGTTTCGCCGGGACCACTACCGGGGAGCTGTTTTTT; CDR3 protein: CASSFAGTTTGELFF
V gene: TRBV28; D gene: TRBD1; clone size: many; J gene: TRBJ2-7; CDR3 DNA: TGTGCCAGCACCCCTACAGGGGTTACCTACGAGCAGTACTTC; CDR3 protein: CASTPTGVTYEQYF
V gene: TRBV25-1; D gene: NA; clone size: many; J gene: TRBJ2-1; CDR3 DNA: TGTGCCAGCAGAGGGGGGCACAATGAGCAGTTCTTC; CDR3 protein: CASRGGHNEQFF
V gene: TRBV5-6; D gene: NA; clone size: few; J gene: TRBJ1-2; CDR3 DNA: TGTGCCAGCAGCCTGACCGGGAGAAATGGCTACACCTTC; CDR3 protein: CASSLTGRNGYTF
V gene: TRBV6-1; D gene: NA; clone size: many; J gene: TRBJ2-7; CDR3 DNA: TGTGCCAGCAAAAGGCTCGTCCCCTACGAGCAGTACTTC; CDR3 protein: CASKRLVPYEQYF
V gene: TRBV4-1; D gene: TRBD1; clone size: NA; J gene: TRBJ2-2; CDR3 DNA: TGCGCCAGCAGAAGAACCGGGACAGCGAACACCGGGGAGCTGTTTTTT; CDR3 protein: CASRRTGTANTGELFF
V gene: TRBV19; D gene: NA; clone size: many; J gene: TRBJ2-1; CDR3 DNA: TGTGCCAGTAGTATATACCCCCAGGGAAATGAGCAGTTCTTC; CDR3 protein: CASSIYPQGNEQFF
V gene: TRBV20-1; D gene: NA; clone size: many; J gene: TRBJ1-1; CDR3 DNA: TGCAGTGCTAGAGCCAGGGACACTGAAGCTTTCTTT; CDR3 protein: CSARARDTEAFF
V gene: TRBV25-1; D gene: TRBD1; clone size: many; J gene: TRBJ1-5; CDR3 DNA: TGTGCCAGCACCCAAAGGGGAGGGGGCCAGCCCCAGCATTTT; CDR3 protein: CASTQRGGGQPQHF
V gene: TRBV5-1; D gene: NA; clone size: many; J gene: TRBJ2-7; CDR3 DNA: TGCGCCAGCAGCTTGGCCGGGAGCCTTTCCTACGAGCAGTACTTC; CDR3 protein: CASSLAGSLSYEQYF
V gene: TRBV7-9; D gene: NA; clone size: many; J gene: TRBJ2-7; CDR3 DNA: TGTGCCAGCAGCCGCAGGGGCCGGAGCTACGAGCAGTACTTC; CDR3 protein: CASSRRGRSYEQYF
V gene: TRBV5-6; D gene: NA; clone size: many; J gene: TRBJ2-7; CDR3 DNA: TGTGCCAGCAGCTTTGGCAGGGGCCCAATTGACGAGCAGTACTTC; CDR3 protein: CASSFGRGPIDEQYF
V gene: TRBV20-1; D gene: TRBD2; clone size: many; J gene: TRBJ2-3; CDR3 DNA: TGCAGTGCGCCGTTTCCGGGACTAGCAGATACGCAGTATTTT; CDR3 protein: CSAPFPGLADTQYF
V gene: TRBV5-1; D gene: NA; clone size: many; J gene: TRBJ2-3; CDR3 DNA: TGCGCCAGCAGCTTGATTCAGGGCGCTACGCAGTATTTT; CDR3 protein: CASSLIQGATQYF
V gene: TRBV5-5; D gene: TRBD1; clone size: many; J gene: TRBJ1-1; CDR3 DNA: TGTGCCAGCAGCTTGGCACAAGGGGGCCCTGAAGCTTTCTTT; CDR3 protein: CASSLAQGGPEAFF
V gene: TRBV7-9; D gene: NA; clone size: few; J gene: TRBJ2-3; CDR3 DNA: TGTGCCAGCAGCTGGGACCTCACAGATACGCAGTATTTT; CDR3 protein: CASSWDLTDTQYF
V gene: TRBV3-1; D gene: NA; clone size: many; J gene: TRBJ2-7; CDR3 DNA: TGTGCCAGCAGCCAAGATCGCGCGGTCGGGCGGGGCTACGAGCAGTACTTC; CDR3 protein: CASSQDRAVGRGYEQYF